Included here is one T cell receptor beta chain sequence, with context. Participants' reported clinical history set cohort assignment. Per the study methods: Reference gene primer amplification yielded estimated nucleated cell counts. Assay used: immunoSEQ multiplex PCR; TCRdb lists only in-frame clones, some missing. The D gene and trimming were derived from the DNA, and the V and J assignments and clone size from that table. This table holds about 300,000 clones, roughly nine tenths found once. The data are from a study of blood T cell repertoires in COVID-19. On the study more broadly: Acute and convalescent COVID-19 samples came from the United States, Italy and Spain. T cells, B-cell-depleted T cells, or PBMCs provided the cDNA or gDNA that served as material.

CDR1 is MGHRA and CDR2 is YSYEKL in the germline V gene. This CDR3 is built from 15 residues. After removal of 2 bases from V and 5 bases from J, the junction contained 4 bases not matched to a gene. What was sequenced was PBMCs or T cells enriched from blood (not recorded which). The chain carries TRBV4-1 and TRBJ2-2; 8 nucleotides agree with TRBD2. This receptor was obtained from a woman aged 25 to 39 who had recovered from COVID-19. This CDR3 is CASSQPAGGTGELFF. In nucleotides, the CDR3 is TGCGCCAGCAGCCAACCCGCGGGGGGAACCGGGGAGCTGTTTTTT.